These 8 T cell receptor beta chains came from one sample sequenced in a study of PD-1 blockade in classical Hodgkin lymphoma. Time point here: cycle 4 day 1 (C4D1), after more than five weeks of nivolumab. In every patient, relapse followed autologous stem cell transplantation, while exposure to brentuximab vedotin differed. Repertoires were generated with immunoSEQ multiplex PCR, while TCRdb's copy carries only in-frame clones and drops some. Among 96,000 or so clones listed, about 92% were seen once. The sample here was peripheral blood mononuclear cells (PBMCs), taken before the fourth cycle of nivolumab. These TCRs come from a human donor with classical Hodgkin lymphoma.

This chain uses TRBV6-1 with TRBJ2-7; D remains ambiguous. The CDR3 is 12 amino acids. The germline gives CDR1 MNHNS, CDR2 SASEGT. Trimming pared 6 bases from V and 2 bases from J, leaving 8 bases between. The chain's CDR3 is CASRNPAYEQYF. In nucleotides, the CDR3 is TGTGCCAGCAGGAATCCCGCCTACGAGCAGTACTTC.

The genes are TRBV7-9 and TRBJ2-3, with TRBD2 identical over 8 bases. This CDR3 has 16 amino acids. J lost 2 bases, V lost 1 base, and 5 bases had no gene match. Germline V lookup: CDR1 SEHNR, CDR2 FQNEAQ (reference sequence). The DNA of the CDR3 is TGTGCCAGCAGCTTAGGTGGTAGCGGGGTCACAGATACGCAGTATTTT. Its protein product is CASSLGGSGVTDTQYF.

The chain carries TRBV30 and TRBJ2-3, with D maybe TRBD1 (6 bases). The length of the CDR3 is 13 residues. The V end was cut by 5 bases, the J end by 2 bases, with 11 bases between. From germline, CDR1 is GTSNPN and CDR2 SVGIG (reference sequence). The CDR3 is CAWDRLPTDTQYF. The CDR3 DNA is TGTGCCTGGGACAGGCTTCCCACAGATACGCAGTATTTT.

The chain carries TRBV7-6 and TRBJ2-6; D call uncertain. Trimming cost V 2 bases and J 0 bases, with 5 bases left between them. This CDR3 is 15 amino acids long. In germline, CDR1 is SGHVS, CDR2 FNYEAQ. CDR3 in DNA: TGTGCCAGCAGCTTAACCAACTCTGGGGCCAACGTCCTGACTTTC. The encoded protein is CASSLTNSGANVLTF. Looking up the rest from reference TRBV7-6 and TRBJ2-6 gives the full variable domain: GAGVSQSPRYKVTKRGQDVALRCDPISGHVSLYWYRQALGQGPEFLTYFNYEAQQDKSGLPNDRFSAERPEGSISTLTIQRTEQRDSAMYRCASSLTNSGANVLTFGAGSRLTVL.

The chain is built from TRBV27 and TRBJ1-6; TRBD1 matches at 8 bases. V shed 6 bases and J 8 bases; nucleotides not matched to a gene: 6. The CDR3 consists of 14 residues. Germline CDR1 is MNHEY and CDR2 is SMNVEV (reference sequence). Here the CDR3 reads CASSYRGFDSPLHF. CDR3 DNA sequence: TGTGCCAGCAGCTACAGGGGGTTTGATTCACCCCTCCACTTT.

J is TRBJ2-7 and V is TRBV10-3; TRBD1 matches 7 bases. The ends lost 6 bases at V and 3 bases at J; junction bases unmatched: 11. The length of the CDR3 is 15 residues. Germline CDR1 ENHRY, CDR2 SYGVKD. In DNA form, the CDR3 reads TGTGCCATCAGCGATGTGGGGACAGCCGACTACGAGCAGTACTTC. Translation gives CAISDVGTADYEQYF.

The rearrangement uses TRBV5-1 and TRBJ1-2; possible D gene TRBD1, 5 bases. The CDR3 contains 14 residues. Germline CDR1 and CDR2: SGHRS and YFSETQ. Trimming took off 5 bases at V and 6 bases at J, with 17 bases between the two ends. CDR3 residues: CASSQDNLGDGYTF. The DNA for the CDR3 is TGCGCCAGCAGTCAGGACAACTTAGGCGATGGCTACACCTTC.

The V call is TRBV28, the J call TRBJ2-5, with 7 nucleotides matching TRBD2. Germline CDR1 is MDHEN and CDR2 is SYDVKM. The CDR3 totals 15 residues. The J segment lost 5 bases and the V segment lost 2 bases, leaving 8 bases of the junction unmatched. CDR3 sequence (DNA): TGTGCCAGCAGTTTACCCACGACTAGCAGGGAGACCCAGTACTTC. Its translation is CASSLPTTSRETQYF.